The entry below gives a single T cell receptor beta chain sequence along with its context. As yet, its antigen is unknown. The record originates from a study of shared clonotypes between healthy human individuals. Study-level points and caveats: In having few donors, the study represented limited genetic and exposure-history diversity.

Unsorted PBMCs provided DNA that was sequenced on ten immunoSEQ deep assay plates. The protocol was immunoSEQ multiplex PCR, while the TCRdb copy is restricted to in-frame clones and leaves out a portion. The sample yields some 450,000 clones, roughly three quarters seen once. The length of the CDR3 is 14 residues. Germline-derived CDR1 and CDR2 are MNHEY and SVGAGI. The ends lost 6 bases at V and 2 bases at J; junction bases unmatched: 2. The chain carries TRBV6-5 and TRBJ2-7; TRBD2 matches 12 bases. Material for sequencing was PBMCs. The sequence was obtained from a woman in her thirties or forties in good health. Some clones in this sample may be carry-over from other donors' samples. The CDR3 region has the DNA TGTGCCAGCAGCAGACTAGCGGGAGCCTACGAGCAGTACTTC. This translates into CASSRLAGAYEQYF.